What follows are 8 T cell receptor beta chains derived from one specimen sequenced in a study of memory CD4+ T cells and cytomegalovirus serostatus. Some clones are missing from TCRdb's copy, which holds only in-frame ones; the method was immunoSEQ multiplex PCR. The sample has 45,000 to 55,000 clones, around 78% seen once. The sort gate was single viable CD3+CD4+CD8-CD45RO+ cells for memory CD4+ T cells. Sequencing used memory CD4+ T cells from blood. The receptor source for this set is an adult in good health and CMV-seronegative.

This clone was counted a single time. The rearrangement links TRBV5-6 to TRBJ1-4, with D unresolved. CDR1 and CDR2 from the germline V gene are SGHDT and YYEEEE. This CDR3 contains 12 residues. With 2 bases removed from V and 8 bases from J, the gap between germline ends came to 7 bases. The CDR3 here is CASSFGREKLFF. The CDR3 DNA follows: TGTGCCAGCAGCTTTGGGCGGGAAAAACTGTTTTTT.

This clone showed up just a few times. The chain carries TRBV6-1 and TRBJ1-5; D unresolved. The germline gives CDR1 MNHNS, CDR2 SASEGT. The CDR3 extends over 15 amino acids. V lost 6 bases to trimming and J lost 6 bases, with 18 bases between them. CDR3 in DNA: TGTGCCAGCAGCGCAGGCGCGGGAGCAGTTCAGCCCCAGCATTTT. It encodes CASSAGAGAVQPQHF.

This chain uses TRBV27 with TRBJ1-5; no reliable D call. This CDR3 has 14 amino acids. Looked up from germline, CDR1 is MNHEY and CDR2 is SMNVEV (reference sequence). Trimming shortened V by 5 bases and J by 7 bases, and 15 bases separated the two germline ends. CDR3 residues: CASSHGPPGQPQHF. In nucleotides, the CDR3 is TGTGCCAGCAGTCACGGGCCTCCGGGACAGCCCCAGCATTTT.

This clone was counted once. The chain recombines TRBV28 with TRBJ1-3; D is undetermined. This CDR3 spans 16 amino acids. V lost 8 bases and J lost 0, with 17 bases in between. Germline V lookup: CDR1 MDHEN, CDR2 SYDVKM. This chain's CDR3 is CASRLTVTFSGNTIYF. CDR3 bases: TGTGCCAGCCGTCTCACGGTGACTTTCTCTGGAAACACCATATATTTT.

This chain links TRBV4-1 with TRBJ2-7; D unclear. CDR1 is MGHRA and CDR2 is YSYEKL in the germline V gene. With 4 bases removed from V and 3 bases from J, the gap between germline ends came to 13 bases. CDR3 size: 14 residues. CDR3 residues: CASSPGSFNYEQYF. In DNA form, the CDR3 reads TGCGCCAGCAGCCCCGGCAGCTTCAACTACGAGCAGTACTTC.

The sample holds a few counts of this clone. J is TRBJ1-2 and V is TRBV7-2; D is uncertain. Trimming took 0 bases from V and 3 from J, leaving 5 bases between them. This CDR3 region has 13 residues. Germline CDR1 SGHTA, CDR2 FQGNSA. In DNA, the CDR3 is TGTGCCAGCAGCTTAGCACGGCACTATGGCTACACCTTC. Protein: CASSLARHYGYTF. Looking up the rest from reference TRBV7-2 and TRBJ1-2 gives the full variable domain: GAGVSQSPSNKVTEKGKDVELRCDPISGHTALYWYRQSLGQGLEFLIYFQGNSAPDKSGLPSDRFSAERTGGSVSTLTIQRTQQEDSAVYLCASSLARHYGYTFGSGTRLTVV.

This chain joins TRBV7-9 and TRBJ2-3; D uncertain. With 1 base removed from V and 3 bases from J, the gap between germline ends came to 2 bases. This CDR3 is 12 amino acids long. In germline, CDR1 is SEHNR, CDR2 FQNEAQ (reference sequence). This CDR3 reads CASSLETDTQYF. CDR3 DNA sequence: TGTGCCAGCAGCTTAGAAACAGATACGCAGTATTTT.

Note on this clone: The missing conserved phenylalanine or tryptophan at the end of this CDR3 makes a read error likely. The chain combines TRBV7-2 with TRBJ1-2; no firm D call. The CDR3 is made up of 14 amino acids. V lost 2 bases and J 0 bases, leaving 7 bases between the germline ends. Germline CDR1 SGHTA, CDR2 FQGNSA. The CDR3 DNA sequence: TGTGCCAGCAGCTTACCGGAGACTAACTATGGCTACACCCTC. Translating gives CASSLPETNYGYTL.